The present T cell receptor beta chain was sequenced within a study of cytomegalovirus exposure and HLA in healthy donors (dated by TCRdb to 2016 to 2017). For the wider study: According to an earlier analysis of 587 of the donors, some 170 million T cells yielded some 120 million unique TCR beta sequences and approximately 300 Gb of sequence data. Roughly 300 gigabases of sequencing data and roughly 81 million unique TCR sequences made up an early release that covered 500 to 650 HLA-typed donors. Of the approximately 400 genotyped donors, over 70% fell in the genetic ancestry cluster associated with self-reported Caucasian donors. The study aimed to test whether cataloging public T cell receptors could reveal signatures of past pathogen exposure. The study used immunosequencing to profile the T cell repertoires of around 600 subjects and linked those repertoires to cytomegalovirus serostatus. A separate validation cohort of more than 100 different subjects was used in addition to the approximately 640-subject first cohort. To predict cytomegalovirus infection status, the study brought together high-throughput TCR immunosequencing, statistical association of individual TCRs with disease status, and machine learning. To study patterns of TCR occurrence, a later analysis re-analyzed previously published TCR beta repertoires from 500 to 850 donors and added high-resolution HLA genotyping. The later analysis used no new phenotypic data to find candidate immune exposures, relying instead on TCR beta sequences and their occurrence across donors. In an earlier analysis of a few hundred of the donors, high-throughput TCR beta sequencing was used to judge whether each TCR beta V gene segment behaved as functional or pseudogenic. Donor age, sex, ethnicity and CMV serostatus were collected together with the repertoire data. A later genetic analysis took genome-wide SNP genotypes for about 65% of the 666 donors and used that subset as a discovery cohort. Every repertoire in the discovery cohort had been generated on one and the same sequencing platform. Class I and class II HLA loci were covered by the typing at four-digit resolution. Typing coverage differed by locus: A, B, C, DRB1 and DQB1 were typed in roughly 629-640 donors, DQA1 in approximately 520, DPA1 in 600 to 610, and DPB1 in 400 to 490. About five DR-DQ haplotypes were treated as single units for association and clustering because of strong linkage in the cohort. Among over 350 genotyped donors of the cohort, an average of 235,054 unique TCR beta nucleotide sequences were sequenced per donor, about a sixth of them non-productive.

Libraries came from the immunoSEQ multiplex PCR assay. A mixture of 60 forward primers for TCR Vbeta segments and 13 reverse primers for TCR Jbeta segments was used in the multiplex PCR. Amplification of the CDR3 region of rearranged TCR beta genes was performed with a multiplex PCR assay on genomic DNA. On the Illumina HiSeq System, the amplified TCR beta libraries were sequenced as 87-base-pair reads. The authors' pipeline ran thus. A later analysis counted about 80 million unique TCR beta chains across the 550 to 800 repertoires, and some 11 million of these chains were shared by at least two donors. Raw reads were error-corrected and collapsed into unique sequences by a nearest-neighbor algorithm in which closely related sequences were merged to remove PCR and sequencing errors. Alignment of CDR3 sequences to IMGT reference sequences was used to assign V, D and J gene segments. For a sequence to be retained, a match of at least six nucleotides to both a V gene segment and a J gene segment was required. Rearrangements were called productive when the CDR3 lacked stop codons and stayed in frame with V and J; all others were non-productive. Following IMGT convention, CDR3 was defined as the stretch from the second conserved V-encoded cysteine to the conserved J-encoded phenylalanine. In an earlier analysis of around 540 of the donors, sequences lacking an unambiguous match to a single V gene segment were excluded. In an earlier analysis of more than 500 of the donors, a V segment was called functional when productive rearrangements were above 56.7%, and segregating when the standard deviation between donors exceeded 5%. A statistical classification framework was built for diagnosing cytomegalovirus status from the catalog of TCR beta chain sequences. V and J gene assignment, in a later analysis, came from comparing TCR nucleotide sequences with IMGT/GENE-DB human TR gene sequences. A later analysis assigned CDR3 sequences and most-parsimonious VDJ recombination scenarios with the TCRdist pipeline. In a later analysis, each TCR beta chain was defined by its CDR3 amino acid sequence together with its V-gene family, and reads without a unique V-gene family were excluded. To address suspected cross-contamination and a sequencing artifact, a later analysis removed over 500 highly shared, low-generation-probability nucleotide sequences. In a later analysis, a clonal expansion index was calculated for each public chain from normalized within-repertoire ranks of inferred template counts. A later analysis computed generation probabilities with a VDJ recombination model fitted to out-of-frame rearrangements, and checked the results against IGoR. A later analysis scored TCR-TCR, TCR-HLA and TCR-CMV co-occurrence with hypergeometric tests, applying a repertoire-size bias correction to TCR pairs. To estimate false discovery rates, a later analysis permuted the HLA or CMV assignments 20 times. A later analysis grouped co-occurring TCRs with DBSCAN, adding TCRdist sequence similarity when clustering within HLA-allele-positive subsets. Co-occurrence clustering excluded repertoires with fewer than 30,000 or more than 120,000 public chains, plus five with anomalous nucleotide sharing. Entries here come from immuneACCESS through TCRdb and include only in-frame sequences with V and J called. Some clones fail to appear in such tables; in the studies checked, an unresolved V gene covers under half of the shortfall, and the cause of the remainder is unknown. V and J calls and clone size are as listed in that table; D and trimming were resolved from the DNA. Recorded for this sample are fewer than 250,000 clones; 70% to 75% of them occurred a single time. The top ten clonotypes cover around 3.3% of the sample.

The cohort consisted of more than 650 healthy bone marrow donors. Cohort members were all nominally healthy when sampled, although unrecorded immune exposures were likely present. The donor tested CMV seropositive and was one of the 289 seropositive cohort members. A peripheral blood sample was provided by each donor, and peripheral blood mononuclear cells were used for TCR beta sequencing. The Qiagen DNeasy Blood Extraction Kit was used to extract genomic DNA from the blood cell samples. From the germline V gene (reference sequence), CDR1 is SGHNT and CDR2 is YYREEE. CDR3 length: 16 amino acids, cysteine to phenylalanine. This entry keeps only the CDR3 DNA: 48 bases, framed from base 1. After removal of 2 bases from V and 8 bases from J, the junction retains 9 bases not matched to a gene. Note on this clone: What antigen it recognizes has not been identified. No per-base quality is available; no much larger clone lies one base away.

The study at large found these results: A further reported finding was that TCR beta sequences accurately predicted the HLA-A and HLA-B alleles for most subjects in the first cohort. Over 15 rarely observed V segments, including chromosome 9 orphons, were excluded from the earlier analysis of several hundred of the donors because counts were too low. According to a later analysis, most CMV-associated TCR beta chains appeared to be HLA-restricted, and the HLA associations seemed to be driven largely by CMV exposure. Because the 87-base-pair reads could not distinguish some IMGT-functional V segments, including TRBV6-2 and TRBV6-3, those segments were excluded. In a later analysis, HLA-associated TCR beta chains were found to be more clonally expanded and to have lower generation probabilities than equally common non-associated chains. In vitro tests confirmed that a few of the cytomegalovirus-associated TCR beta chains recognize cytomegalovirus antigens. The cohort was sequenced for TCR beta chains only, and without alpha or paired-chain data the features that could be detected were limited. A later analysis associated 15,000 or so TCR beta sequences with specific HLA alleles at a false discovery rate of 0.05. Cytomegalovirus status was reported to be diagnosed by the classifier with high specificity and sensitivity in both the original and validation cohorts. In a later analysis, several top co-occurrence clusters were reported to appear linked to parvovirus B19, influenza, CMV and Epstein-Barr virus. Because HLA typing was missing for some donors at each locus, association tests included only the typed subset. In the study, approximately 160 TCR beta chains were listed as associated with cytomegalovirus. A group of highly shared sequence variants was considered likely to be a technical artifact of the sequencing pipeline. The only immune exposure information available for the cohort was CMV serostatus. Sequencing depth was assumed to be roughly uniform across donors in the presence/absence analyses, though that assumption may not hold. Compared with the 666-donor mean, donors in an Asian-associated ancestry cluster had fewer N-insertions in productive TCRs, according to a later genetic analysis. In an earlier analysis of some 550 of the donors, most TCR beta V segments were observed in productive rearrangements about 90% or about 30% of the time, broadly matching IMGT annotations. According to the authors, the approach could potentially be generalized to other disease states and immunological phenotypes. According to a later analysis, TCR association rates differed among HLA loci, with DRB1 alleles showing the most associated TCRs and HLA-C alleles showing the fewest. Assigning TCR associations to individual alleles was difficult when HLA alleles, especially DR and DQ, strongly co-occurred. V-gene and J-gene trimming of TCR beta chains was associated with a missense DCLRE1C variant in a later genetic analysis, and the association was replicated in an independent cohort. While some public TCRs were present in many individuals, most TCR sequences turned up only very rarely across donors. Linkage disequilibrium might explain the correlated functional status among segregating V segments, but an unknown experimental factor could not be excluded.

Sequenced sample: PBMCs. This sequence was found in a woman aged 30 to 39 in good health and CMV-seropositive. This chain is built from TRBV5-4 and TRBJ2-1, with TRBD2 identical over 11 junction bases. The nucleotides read TGTGCCAGCAGCTTAATTAGCGGGAGGGCCCGGGATGAGCAGTTCTTC. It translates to CASSLISGRARDEQFF.